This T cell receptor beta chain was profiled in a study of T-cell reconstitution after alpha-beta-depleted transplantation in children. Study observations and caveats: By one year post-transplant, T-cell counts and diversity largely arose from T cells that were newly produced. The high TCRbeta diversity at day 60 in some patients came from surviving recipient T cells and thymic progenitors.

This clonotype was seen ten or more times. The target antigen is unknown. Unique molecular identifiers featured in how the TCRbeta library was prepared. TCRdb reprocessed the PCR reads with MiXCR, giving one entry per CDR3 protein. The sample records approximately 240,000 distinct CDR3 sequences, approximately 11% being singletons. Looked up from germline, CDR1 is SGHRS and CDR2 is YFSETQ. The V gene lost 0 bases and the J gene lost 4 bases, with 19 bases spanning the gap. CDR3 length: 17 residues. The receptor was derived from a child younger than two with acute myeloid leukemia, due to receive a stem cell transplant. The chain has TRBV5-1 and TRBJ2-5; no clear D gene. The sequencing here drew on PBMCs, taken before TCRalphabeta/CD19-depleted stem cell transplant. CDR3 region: CASSLVGGDEFPETQYF. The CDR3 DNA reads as TGCGCCAGCAGCTTGGTAGGCGGAGATGAGTTTCCAGAGACCCAGTACTTC. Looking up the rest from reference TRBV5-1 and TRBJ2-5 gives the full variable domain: KAGVTQTPRYLIKTRGQQVTLSCSPISGHRSVSWYQQTPGQGLQFLFEYFSETQRNKGNFPGRFSGRQFSNSRSEMNVSTLELGDSALYLCASSLVGGDEFPETQYFGPGTRLLVL.